What follows describes a single T cell receptor beta chain. Its antigen is unidentified. In the PCR, 60 Vbeta and 13 Jbeta primers were used. In the original processing: The authors later counted some 76 million unique TCR beta chains, some 10 million of them shared. Profiled with immunoSEQ multiplex PCR; TCRdb holds only in-frame clones, not every one. For V, J and clone size, that table is used; D and trimming come from the DNA. The data contain roughly 200,000 clones, roughly 85% of them singletons. This record comes from a study of cytomegalovirus exposure and HLA in healthy donors. Study information: Drawn from HLA-typed donors, about 85 million unique TCRs were held in an early data release. General study findings and limits: In an earlier analysis, most TCR beta V segments were productive about 87% or about 30% of the time.

The V and J ends lost 0 bases and 7 bases, in that order; junction bases with no gene match: 4. The CDR3 covers 14 residues. Germline CDR1 MGHDK, CDR2 SYGVNS. The source is a woman aged 25 to 39 in good health and CMV-seropositive. Sequenced sample: PBMCs. The rearrangement uses TRBV25-1 and TRBJ2-7, with 9 bases identical to TRBD1. The CDR3 sequence: CASSEYDRGKEQYF. Written as DNA, the CDR3 is TGTGCCAGCAGTGAATACGACAGGGGGAAAGAGCAGTACTTC.